This T cell receptor (beta chain) was found in a study of regulatory T cells in long-lasting Graves disease. Time point here: newly diagnosed GD, antithyroid drugs for less than 3 months. After RNA was extracted from PBMCs, the TCR library was made from it. Graves' disease diagnosis followed American Thyroid Association guidelines. This clonotype has a count of ten or more. V was clipped by 2 bases and J by 2 bases; unmatched bases: 4. This CDR3 has 16 residues. The V gene's germline CDR1 is MDHEN and CDR2 SYDVKM. Researchers made TCR beta libraries by using iRepertoire HTBI primers and running Arm-PCR on CDR3 regions. TCRdb itself ran the multiplex PCR reads through MiXCR, one entry per CDR3 protein. The data contain 420,000 or so distinct CDR3 sequences, 16% of them singletons. These data were also reused for a study on T cells in Graves' hyperthyroidism and ophthalmopathy.

Source: peripheral blood mononuclear cells (PBMCs), taken at new diagnosis, from a patient treated with antithyroid drugs. This TCR was recovered from a woman under 30 with Graves disease. J is TRBJ2-1 and V is TRBV28, with 9 bases matching TRBD2. In nucleotides, the CDR3 is TGTGCCAGCAGTTTAAGCGGCGGGAGGGCCTACAATGAGCAGTTCTTC. The encoded protein is CASSLSGGRAYNEQFF.